The rows below give T cell receptor beta chains drawn from one sample of a study of OX40 agonist ivuxolimab in advanced cancers. Using immunoSEQ multiplex PCR, the repertoire was profiled, and TCRdb retains in-frame clones only, with some absent. The table shows approximately 60,000 clones, with 92% occurring only once. The specimen was CD4+ or CD8+ T cells sorted from blood, collected in a trial of the OX40 agonist ivuxolimab. The receptors originated from an adult with an advanced solid tumor such as melanoma, head and neck, liver or kidney cancer. CDR3s include the opening cysteine and the closing phenylalanine or tryptophan. The D gene is left open where the match is weak. Clone size is not always given. Where it is, it says once, few, many or a class for expanded clones.

TRBV7-3	-	TRBJ2-5	TRBD1	TGTGCCAGCAGCCCAATCCATGGGACAGGAGAGACCCAGTACTTC	CASSPIHGTGETQYF
TRBV7-3	-	TRBJ2-5	-	TGTGCCAGCAGCTTAAGGCTAGAGGAGACCCAGTACTTC	CASSLRLEETQYF
TRBV19	-	TRBJ1-3	-	TGTGCCAGTAGTATAGGAGGCAGCTCTGGAAACACCATATATTTT	CASSIGGSSGNTIYF
TRBV6-5	-	TRBJ1-1	-	TGTGCCAGCAGCAGAACTCCGGGGAACACTGAAGCTTTCTTT	CASSRTPGNTEAFF
TRBV6-1	-	TRBJ2-3	TRBD2	TGTGCCAGCACAAGGGCTAGCGGGAGCGCAGATACGCAGTATTTT	CASTRASGSADTQYF
TRBV9	-	TRBJ2-1	-	TGTGCCAGCAGCGATTTACCGACAGGACGATTCTTAGGGGAGCAGTTCTTC	CASSDLPTGRFLGEQFF
TRBV7-8	-	TRBJ2-7	TRBD1	TGTGCCAGCAGCTTTCGAAGGGACAGTACCTACGAGCAGTACTTC	CASSFRRDSTYEQYF
TRBV12-5	-	TRBJ2-5	-	TGTGCTAGTGGTTTGGTCCCCTCCAACGGGACCCAGTACTTC	CASGLVPSNGTQYF
TRBV18	-	TRBJ1-5	-	TGTGCCAGCTCACCACAGGGAATGGAGCAGCCCCAGCATTTT	CASSPQGMEQPQHF
TRBV7-8	-	TRBJ1-5	-	TGTGCCAGCAGCTTAGAGGGAGGGGGTTATAGCAATCAGCCCCAGCATTTT	CASSLEGGGYSNQPQHF
TRBV5-1	once	TRBJ2-3	TRBD2	TGCGCCAGCAGCTTCGGGCGTAGCGGGGGGGAAGATACGCAGTATTTT	CASSFGRSGGEDTQYF
TRBV19	-	TRBJ2-7	-	TGTGCCAGTAGTATCAGGGAATCCTACGAGCAGTACTTC	CASSIRESYEQYF
TRBV27	-	TRBJ2-3	-	TGTGCCAGCAGTTTCCCAGCCGGAGATACGCAGTATTTT	CASSFPAGDTQYF
TRBV25-1	once	TRBJ2-5	-	TGTGCCAGCAGTGAATGGGCGAGAGGAGAGACCCAGTACTTC	CASSEWARGETQYF
TRBV5-8	-	TRBJ1-5	TRBD1	TGTGCCAGCAGCTTGGGACAGGGGTGGGAGCCCCAGCATTTT	CASSLGQGWEPQHF
TRBV10-3	once	TRBJ2-1	TRBD2	TGTGCCATCAGAACCGGGACTAGCGAGAATGAGCAGTTCTTC	CAIRTGTSENEQFF
TRBV10-3	few	TRBJ1-6	-	TGTGCCGCTCAGGACAGAGACAGTTCACCCCTCCACTTT	CAAQDRDSSPLHF
TRBV5-4	-	TRBJ2-3	TRBD2	TGTGCCAGCAGCTCCGGGACTAGCTGGGCAGATACGCAGTATTTT	CASSSGTSWADTQYF
TRBV19	-	TRBJ2-1	TRBD2	TGTGCCAGTAGTTCTAGCGGGGGGCCGAGGGGGCAGTTCTTC	CASSSSGGPRGQFF
TRBV6-6	-	TRBJ1-1	-	TGTGCCAGCACCCCAAGGGTAGGGAGCGCTGAAGCTTTCTTT	CASTPRVGSAEAFF
TRBV10-1	once	TRBJ2-3	-	TGCGCCAGCAGTAGCCCCGGTGGAGATACGCAGTATTTT	CASSSPGGDTQYF
TRBV19	-	TRBJ2-7	-	TGTGCCAGTAGTATAGGGCTAGCCGTCTACGAGCAGTACTTC	CASSIGLAVYEQYF
TRBV30	-	TRBJ2-7	TRBD1	TGTGCCCAGAGCCCGACAGGGAATTCGGGCGGCGAGCAGTACTTC	CAQSPTGNSGGEQYF
TRBV9	-	TRBJ1-2	TRBD1	TGTGCCAGCAGCGGAACAGGGGCATTCTATGGCTACACCTTC	CASSGTGAFYGYTF